This TCR beta chain was recovered during a study of low-dose radiotherapy and immunotherapy resistance in tumors. V was clipped by 3 bases and J by 7 bases; unmatched bases: 15. The CDR3 runs to 17 residues. CDR1 is MGHDK, CDR2 SYGVNS, per germline. This clonotype was seen ten or more times. With TRAV- and TRBV-specific primers, first-strand cDNA was made, covering the alpha and beta chains. A roughly 20-cycle PCR with a constant-region primer and V-primer adapter amplified TCRs. Each CDR3 protein is one row after TCRdb ran MiXCR on the reads. Of tens of thousands of distinct CDR3 sequences in the sample, less than 30% were seen once. The time point denotes: after trial treatment. Treatment denoted: LDRT plus nivolumab, ipilimumab, low-dose cyclophosphamide and aspirin (RACIN trial).

The chain has TRBV25-1 and TRBJ2-7; 10 bases map to TRBD1. The clonotype was recovered from a male donor with prostate cancer. The sample was PBMCs, taken after low-dose radiotherapy plus immunotherapy. The CDR3 region is CASSEGQGHPPAGEQYF. In nucleotides, the CDR3 is TGTGCCAGCAGTGAGGGACAGGGGCACCCTCCAGCGGGAGAGCAGTACTTC.